Sequencing of this T cell receptor beta chain was carried out in a study of Graves' ophthalmopathy and Graves' hyperthyroidism (dated by TCRdb to the late 2010s). About the study as a whole: Peripheral blood was collected at initial diagnosis, before any treatment. To tell Graves' ophthalmopathy apart from Graves' hyperthyroidism, and to predict which patients would progress to ophthalmopathy, the study relied on TCR beta repertoire signatures. In total, under 150 blood samples were TCR-sequenced: approximately 42 ophthalmopathy, some 75 hyperthyroidism and some 17 hyperthyroidism-to-ophthalmopathy patients. To explore V-J signatures that distinguish ophthalmopathy from hyperthyroidism, a discovery set of 100 patients was enrolled, made up of 43 with ophthalmopathy and under 65 with stable hyperthyroidism. The independent validation cohort included around 19 hyperthyroidism patients plus 17 patients who later progressed from hyperthyroidism to ophthalmopathy. In over 5 hyperthyroidism patients, the T-cell repertoire of thyroid tissue was compared with the T-cell repertoire of blood. Following sample collection, hyperthyroidism patients were given methimazole at a starting dose of 30 mg daily, and ophthalmopathy patients were given high-dose intravenous methylprednisolone.

TCR beta CDR3 regions were amplified from RNA transcripts for repertoire sequencing. A first-round RT-PCR used HTBI primers with the Qiagen OneStep RT-PCR kit, followed by a second-round multiplex PCR, size selection and purification. Libraries were sequenced on an Illumina HiSeq2000 using paired-end 100 bp reads. The source study handled its data this way. SOAPnuke was used to process the reads, removing any read that contained adapters or uncalled bases, had a mean Phred below 15, or lacked an exact match to the constant primer or identifier. COPE v1.2.5 was used to merge the high-quality paired reads. Clonotypes were defined as unique nucleotide sequences and were aligned to IMGT TRB V, D and J references using MiTCR v1.1. The analysis was limited to V-J combinations with a frequency above 0.0001, which together covered roughly 99% of repertoires. For each V-J combination, a TCR clonal expansion and chaos score was defined as F50 clonal expansion divided by the chaos observed in the TCRdist matrix. Welch's t-statistics and random forest were used to narrow the features down to around 12 V-J combinations, which were then fed into a naive Bayes classifier. The Morisita-Horn index was used to measure how similar the thyroid and blood repertoires were. TCRdb took the public reads, trimmed them with fastp at Q25, ran MiXCR for clone calling and kept in-frame beta chains. Rows matching on CDR3 protein sequence are summarized as one entry with the most common DNA and genes. These V and J calls derive from TCRdb rather than the authors' analysis. In this sample the table shows 400,000 or so distinct CDR3 sequences, 17% of which occur a single time. The ten biggest clones cover 2.4% of the sample.

A patient counted as having stable hyperthyroidism if there was no progression to ophthalmopathy within 18 months of follow-up. The hyperthyroidism patients were 18 to 65 years old and newly diagnosed, with a disease duration of less than 2 months. Patients with other autoimmune diseases, uncontrolled infections, pregnancy or lactation were excluded. Diagnosis relied on clinical symptoms, serum thyroxine, TRAb, thyroid ultrasound and orbital computed tomography. PBMCs were isolated from more than 9 ml of fresh peripheral blood by Ficoll-Paque density gradient centrifugation. Total RNA was extracted using Trizol reagent, and RNA quality was checked on an Agilent 2100 Bioanalyzer. What the work shows at the level of the full study, not this receptor alone: In validation, the model predicted ophthalmopathy progression with 55% to 71% sensitivity and 72.22% specificity; approximately 12 predicted patients were CT-confirmed with GO in a median of 6.5 months. In cross-validation, the 13-signature model distinguished ophthalmopathy from stable hyperthyroidism with approximately 90% sensitivity and about 81% specificity, and in the test set the corresponding values were roughly 78% and 74%. No statistical method was used to set the sample size in advance, and the investigators knew which group each participant was assigned to. Most of the expanded thyroid clonotypes with a frequency above 0.001 were also detected in blood, and it was suggested that the thyroid immune response may be reflected by blood repertoires.

Ten or more counts support this clonotype. Its antigen is currently not known. It has no much larger one-base neighbor in the sample; base qualities were not kept. V is shortened by 5 bases, J by 5 bases, and the region joining them spans 24 bases. The CDR3 measures 17 amino acids from cysteine to phenylalanine. CDR3 DNA only is kept here, 51 bases in frame from base 1. For CDR1 and CDR2, the germline V gene lists MNHEY and SVGEGT. Sequenced material: peripheral blood. This sequence uses TRBV6-2 or TRBV6-3 and TRBJ1-2; TRBD1 is a possible D gene, resting on 6 matching bases. The TCR comes from an adult woman with stable Graves' hyperthyroidism. The sequenced DNA is TGTGCCAGCAGTCCCCCGCAGGGGCCATTCGACAAGTATGGCTACACCTTC. It is translated as CASSPPQGPFDKYGYTF.